A selection of T cell receptor beta chains follows, all from one sample in a study of early T cells in non-severe SARS-CoV-2 infection. Via MiXCR, TCRdb re-called the 5' RACE reads, giving one row per CDR3 protein. The data contain some 82,000 distinct CDR3 sequences, 9% to 13% of them singletons. Sequencing was performed on whole blood. These receptors came from an adult who was a healthcare worker with PCR-confirmed SARS-CoV-2 infection or an uninfected control (not recorded which). The CDR3 runs from the conserved cysteine through the conserved F or W. The D gene is left open where the match is weak. Only part of the rows carry a size: once, few, many, or a class if the clone is expanded.

cdr3_aa: CSATDSTNYGYTF
cdr3_nt: TGCAGTGCTACGGACAGCACTAACTATGGCTACACCTTC
cdr3_length: 13
j_call: TRBJ1-2
clone_size: many
d_call: .
v_call: TRBV20-1

cdr3_aa: CASSLETGPSYNEQFF
cdr3_nt: TGCGCCAGCAGCTTGGAAACAGGGCCAAGTTACAATGAGCAGTTCTTC
cdr3_length: 16
j_call: TRBJ2-1
clone_size: many
d_call: .
v_call: TRBV5-1

cdr3_aa: CASSDGSPGYGYTF
cdr3_nt: TGTGCCAGCAGTGACGGCAGCCCTGGGTATGGCTACACCTTC
cdr3_length: 14
j_call: TRBJ1-2
clone_size: many
d_call: .
v_call: TRBV6-1

cdr3_aa: CASRKNEKLGSIRFF
cdr3_nt: TGTGCCAGTAGAAAAAATGAAAAACTGGGGAGTATAAGGTTTTTT
cdr3_length: 15
j_call: TRBJ1-4
clone_size: .
d_call: .
v_call: TRBV19

cdr3_aa: CASSLSRRGRDSYEQYF
cdr3_nt: TGTGCCAGCAGCTTAAGTCGGAGGGGACGGGACTCCTACGAGCAGTACTTC
cdr3_length: 17
j_call: TRBJ2-7
clone_size: many
d_call: .
v_call: TRBV7-3

cdr3_aa: CSARSAGTAIQYF
cdr3_nt: TGCAGTGCTAGGTCGGCGGGGACGGCCATTCAGTACTTC
cdr3_length: 13
j_call: TRBJ2-4
clone_size: .
d_call: .
v_call: TRBV20-1

cdr3_aa: CASSQGRDNYEQYF
cdr3_nt: TGTGCCAGCAGCCAAGGGCGGGACAACTACGAGCAGTACTTC
cdr3_length: 14
j_call: TRBJ2-7
clone_size: few
d_call: .
v_call: TRBV4-2

cdr3_aa: CASSEGPGEQYF
cdr3_nt: TGCGCCAGCAGCGAAGGACCAGGTGAGCAGTACTTC
cdr3_length: 12
j_call: TRBJ2-7
clone_size: many
d_call: .
v_call: TRBV5-1

cdr3_aa: CASSQRNTGPYEQYF
cdr3_nt: TGTGCCAGCAGCCAGAGGAATACAGGTCCCTACGAGCAGTACTTC
cdr3_length: 15
j_call: TRBJ2-7
clone_size: few
d_call: .
v_call: TRBV7-2

cdr3_aa: CASWGRFGTGELFF
cdr3_nt: TGTGCCAGCTGGGGGCGGTTCGGGACCGGGGAGCTGTTTTTT
cdr3_length: 14
j_call: TRBJ2-2
clone_size: many
d_call: .
v_call: TRBV12-3/TRBV12-4

cdr3_aa: CASSSPSGRGNTGELFF
cdr3_nt: TGTGCCAGCAGCTCTCCTTCCGGCAGGGGAAACACCGGGGAGCTGTTTTTT
cdr3_length: 17
j_call: TRBJ2-2
clone_size: many
d_call: .
v_call: TRBV7-3

cdr3_aa: CASRDRGSNQPQHF
cdr3_nt: TGTGCCAGCAGGGACAGGGGGAGCAATCAGCCCCAGCATTTT
cdr3_length: 14
j_call: TRBJ1-5
clone_size: .
d_call: TRBD1
v_call: TRBV28

cdr3_aa: CSGRSLRGETQYF
cdr3_nt: TGCAGCGGCCGGAGCCTCCGGGGGGAGACCCAGTACTTC
cdr3_length: 13
j_call: TRBJ2-5
clone_size: many
d_call: .
v_call: TRBV29-1